This T cell receptor (beta chain) was retrieved from a study of OX40 agonist ivuxolimab in advanced cancers. Study overall: Every 2 weeks, ivuxolimab was infused into the patients intravenously at between 0.01 and 10 mg/kg.

Trimming stripped 2 bases from V and 0 bases from J, with 9 bases between. This CDR3 region has 14 residues. Blood samples were obtained at baseline, cycle 4 day 1, and cycle 7 day 1. Notes on this clone: Its antigen is currently unknown.

Study results and caveats: Those patients achieving a partial response at 0.1-3.0 mg/kg showed among the lowest clonal expansion.

Only in-frame clones appear in the TCRdb table, and some are missing; sequencing was by immunoSEQ multiplex PCR. The sample includes about 150,000 clones, 85% to 95% of them seen just once. The chain links TRBV5-3 to TRBJ2-7, with a weak D call TRBD2 (6 bases). TRBV5-3 is labeled an ORF, and its function is uncertain. The TCR sequence derives from an adult with an advanced solid tumor such as melanoma, head and neck, liver or kidney cancer. Sequences were derived from CD4+ or CD8+ T cells sorted from blood, sampled in a trial of the OX40 agonist ivuxolimab. This CDR3 is CARSLRTNSYEQYF. The CDR3 DNA reads TGTGCCAGAAGCTTAAGGACTAACTCCTACGAGCAGTACTTC.